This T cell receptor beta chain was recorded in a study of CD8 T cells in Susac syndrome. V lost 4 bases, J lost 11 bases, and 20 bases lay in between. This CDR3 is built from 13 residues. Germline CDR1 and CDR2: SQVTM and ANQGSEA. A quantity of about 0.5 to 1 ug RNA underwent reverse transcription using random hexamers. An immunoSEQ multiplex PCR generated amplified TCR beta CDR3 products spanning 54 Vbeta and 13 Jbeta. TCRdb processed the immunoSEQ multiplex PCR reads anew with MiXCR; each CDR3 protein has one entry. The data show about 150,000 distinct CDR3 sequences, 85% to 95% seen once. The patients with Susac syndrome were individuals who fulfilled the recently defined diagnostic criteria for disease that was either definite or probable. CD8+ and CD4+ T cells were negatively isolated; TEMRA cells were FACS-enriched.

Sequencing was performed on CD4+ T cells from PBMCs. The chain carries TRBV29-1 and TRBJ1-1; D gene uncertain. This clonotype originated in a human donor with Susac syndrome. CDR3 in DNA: TGCAGCGTTGTCCGGACTCTTGACGGGTCGGCTTTCTTT. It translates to CSVVRTLDGSAFF.